This T cell receptor beta chain was identified in a study of cytomegalovirus exposure and HLA in healthy donors. Study conclusions and caveats: Subsequent analysis found a tendency for first-cohort TCR clusters to co-occur within the 90 to 150 validation repertoires. The classifier, whose performance was assessed in both the original and validation cohorts, reportedly diagnosed cytomegalovirus status with high specificity and sensitivity.

Comment on this clone: No antigen is known for it.

The protocol was immunoSEQ multiplex PCR, while the TCRdb copy is restricted to in-frame clones and leaves out a portion. In the table there are over 60,000 clones, roughly 95% of which are singletons. The ends were cut back, 2 bases at V and 0 bases at J, with 10 bases in the middle. Germline V gene lookup returns CDR1 KGHSH and CDR2 LQKENI. This CDR3 comprises 15 residues. V and J are TRBV18 and TRBJ1-1; D remains ambiguous. This clonotype was obtained from a woman between 18 and 29 years old in good health and CMV-seropositive. Source material: PBMCs. CDR3 amino acids: CASSPTSGLNTEAFF. In nucleotides, the CDR3 is TGTGCCAGCTCACCAACGTCGGGTCTGAACACTGAAGCTTTCTTT.